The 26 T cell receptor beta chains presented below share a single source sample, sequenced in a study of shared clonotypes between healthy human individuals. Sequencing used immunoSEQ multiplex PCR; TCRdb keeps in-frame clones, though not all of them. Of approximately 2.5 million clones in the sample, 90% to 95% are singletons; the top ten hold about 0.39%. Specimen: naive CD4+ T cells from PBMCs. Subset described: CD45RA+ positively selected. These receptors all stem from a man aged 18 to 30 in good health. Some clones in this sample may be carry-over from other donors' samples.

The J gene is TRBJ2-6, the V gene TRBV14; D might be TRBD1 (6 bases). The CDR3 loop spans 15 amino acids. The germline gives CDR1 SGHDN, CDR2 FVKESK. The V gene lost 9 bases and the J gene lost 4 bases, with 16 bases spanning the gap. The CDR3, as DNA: TGTGCCAGTACACTCAGGGGACGGGGGGCCAACGTCCTGACTTTC. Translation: CASTLRGRGANVLTF.

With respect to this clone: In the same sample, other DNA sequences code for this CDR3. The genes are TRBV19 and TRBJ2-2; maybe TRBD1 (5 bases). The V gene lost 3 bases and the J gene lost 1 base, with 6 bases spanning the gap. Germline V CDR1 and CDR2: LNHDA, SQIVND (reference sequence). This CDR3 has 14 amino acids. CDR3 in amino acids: CASSIDRNTGELFF. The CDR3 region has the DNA TGTGCCAGTAGTATCGACAGGAACACCGGGGAGCTGTTTTTT.

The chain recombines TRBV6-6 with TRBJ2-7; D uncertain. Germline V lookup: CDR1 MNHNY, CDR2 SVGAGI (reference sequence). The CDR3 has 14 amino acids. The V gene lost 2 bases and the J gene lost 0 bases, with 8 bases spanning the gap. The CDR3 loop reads CASSYEAVSYEQYF. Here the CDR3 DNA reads TGTGCCAGCAGTTACGAGGCAGTCTCCTACGAGCAGTACTTC.

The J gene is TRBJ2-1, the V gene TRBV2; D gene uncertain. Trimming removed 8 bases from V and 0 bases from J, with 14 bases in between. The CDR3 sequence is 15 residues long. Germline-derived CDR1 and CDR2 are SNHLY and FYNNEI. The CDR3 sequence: CASSLAPPSYNEQFF. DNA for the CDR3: TGTGCCAGCTCCTTAGCTCCCCCCTCCTACAATGAGCAGTTCTTC.

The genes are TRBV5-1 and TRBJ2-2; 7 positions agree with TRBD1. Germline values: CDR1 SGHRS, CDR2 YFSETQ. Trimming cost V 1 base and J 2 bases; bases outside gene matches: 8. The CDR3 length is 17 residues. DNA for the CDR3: TGCGCCAGCAGCTTGTCACCCGGGACAGAAAACACCGGGGAGCTGTTTTTT. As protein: CASSLSPGTENTGELFF.

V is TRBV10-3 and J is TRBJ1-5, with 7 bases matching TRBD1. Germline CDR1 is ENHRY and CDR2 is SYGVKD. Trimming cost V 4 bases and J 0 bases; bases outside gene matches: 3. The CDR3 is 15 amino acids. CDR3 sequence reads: CAISGQGHSNQPQHF. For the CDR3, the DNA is TGTGCCATCAGTGGACAGGGCCATAGCAATCAGCCCCAGCATTTT.

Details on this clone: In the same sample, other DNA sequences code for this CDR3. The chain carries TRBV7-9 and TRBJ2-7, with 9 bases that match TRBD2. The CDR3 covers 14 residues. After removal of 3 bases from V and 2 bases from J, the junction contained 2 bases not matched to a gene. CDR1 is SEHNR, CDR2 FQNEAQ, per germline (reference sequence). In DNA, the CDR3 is TGTGCCAGCAGCTTGATAGCGGGAGCCTACGAGCAGTACTTC. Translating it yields CASSLIAGAYEQYF.

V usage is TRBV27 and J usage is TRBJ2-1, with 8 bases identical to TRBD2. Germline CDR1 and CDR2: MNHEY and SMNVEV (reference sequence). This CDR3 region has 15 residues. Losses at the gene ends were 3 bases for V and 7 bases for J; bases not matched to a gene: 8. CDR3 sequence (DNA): TGTGCCAGCAGTTTTCGGGAGGGCCTACGAAATGAGCAGTTCTTC. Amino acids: CASSFREGLRNEQFF.

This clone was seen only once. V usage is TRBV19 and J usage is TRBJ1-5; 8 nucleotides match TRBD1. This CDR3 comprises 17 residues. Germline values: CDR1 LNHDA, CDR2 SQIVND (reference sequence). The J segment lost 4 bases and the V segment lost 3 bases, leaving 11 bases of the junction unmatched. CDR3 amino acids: CASSMGRQGRLNQPQHF. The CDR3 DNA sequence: TGTGCCAGTAGTATGGGGCGACAGGGGCGACTTAATCAGCCCCAGCATTTT.

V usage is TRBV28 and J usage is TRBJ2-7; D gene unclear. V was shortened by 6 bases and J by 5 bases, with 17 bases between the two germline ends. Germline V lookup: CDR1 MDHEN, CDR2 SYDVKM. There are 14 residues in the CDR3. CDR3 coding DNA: TGTGCCAGCAGCAGGATTGCCTTGGGTGACGAGCAGTACTTC. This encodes CASSRIALGDEQYF.

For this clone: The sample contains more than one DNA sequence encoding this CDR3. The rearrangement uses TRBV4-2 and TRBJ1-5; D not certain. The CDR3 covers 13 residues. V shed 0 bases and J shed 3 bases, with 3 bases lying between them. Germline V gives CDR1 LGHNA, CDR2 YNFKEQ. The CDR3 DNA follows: TGTGCCAGCAGCCAAGACGTCAATCAGCCCCAGCATTTT. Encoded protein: CASSQDVNQPQHF.

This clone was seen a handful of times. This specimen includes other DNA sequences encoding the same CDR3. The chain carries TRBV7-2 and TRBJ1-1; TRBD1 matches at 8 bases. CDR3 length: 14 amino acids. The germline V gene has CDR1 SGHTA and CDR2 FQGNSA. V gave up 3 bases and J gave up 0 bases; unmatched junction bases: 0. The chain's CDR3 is CASSLDRVNTEAFF. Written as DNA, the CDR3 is TGTGCCAGCAGCTTGGACAGGGTGAACACTGAAGCTTTCTTT. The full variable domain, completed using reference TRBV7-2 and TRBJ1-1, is GAGVSQSPSNKVTEKGKDVELRCDPISGHTALYWYRQSLGQGLEFLIYFQGNSAPDKSGLPSDRFSAERTGGSVSTLTIQRTQQEDSAVYLCASSLDRVNTEAFFGQGTRLTVV.

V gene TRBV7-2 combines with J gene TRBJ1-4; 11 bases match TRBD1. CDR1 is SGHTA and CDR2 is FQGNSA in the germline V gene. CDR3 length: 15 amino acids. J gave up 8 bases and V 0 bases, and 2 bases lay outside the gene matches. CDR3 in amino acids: CASSLAGTGGEKLFF. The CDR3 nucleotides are TGTGCCAGCAGCTTAGCGGGGACAGGGGGAGAAAAACTGTTTTTT.

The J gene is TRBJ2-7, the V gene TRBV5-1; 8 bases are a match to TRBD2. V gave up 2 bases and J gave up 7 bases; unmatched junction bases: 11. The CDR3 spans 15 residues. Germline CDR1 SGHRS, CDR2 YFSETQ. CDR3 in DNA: TGCGCCAGCAGCTTTTTGCGGGGGGCGCCTACTGAGCAGTACTTC. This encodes CASSFLRGAPTEQYF.

The CDR3 loop reads CASSLGARGTEAFF. The CDR3 DNA is TGTGCCAGCAGCTTAGGAGCGAGAGGCACTGAAGCTTTCTTT. The chain is built from TRBV13 and TRBJ1-1, with no clear D. CDR3 length: 14 residues. Germline lookup yields CDR1 PRHDT and CDR2 FYEKMQ (reference sequence). V shed 0 bases and J shed 4 bases, with 9 bases lying between them.

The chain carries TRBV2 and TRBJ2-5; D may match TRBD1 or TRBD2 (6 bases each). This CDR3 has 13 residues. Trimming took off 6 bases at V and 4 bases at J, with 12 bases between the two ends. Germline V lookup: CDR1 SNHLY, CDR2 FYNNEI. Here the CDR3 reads CASRGARGETQYF. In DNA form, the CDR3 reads TGTGCCAGCAGGGGGGCGCGGGGAGAGACCCAGTACTTC.

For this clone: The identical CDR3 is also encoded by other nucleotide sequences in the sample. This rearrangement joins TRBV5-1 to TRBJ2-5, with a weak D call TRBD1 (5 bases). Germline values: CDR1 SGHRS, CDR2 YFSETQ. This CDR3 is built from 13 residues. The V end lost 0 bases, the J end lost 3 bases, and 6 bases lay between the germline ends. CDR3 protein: CASSLAGKETQYF. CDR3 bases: TGCGCCAGCAGCTTGGCAGGGAAAGAGACCCAGTACTTC. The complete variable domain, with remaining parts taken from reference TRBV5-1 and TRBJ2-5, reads KAGVTQTPRYLIKTRGQQVTLSCSPISGHRSVSWYQQTPGQGLQFLFEYFSETQRNKGNFPGRFSGRQFSNSRSEMNVSTLELGDSALYLCASSLAGKETQYFGPGTRLLVL.

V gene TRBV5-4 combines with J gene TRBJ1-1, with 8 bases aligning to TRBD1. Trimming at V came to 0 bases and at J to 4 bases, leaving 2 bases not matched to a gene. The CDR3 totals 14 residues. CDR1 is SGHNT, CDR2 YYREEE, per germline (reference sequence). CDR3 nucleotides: TGTGCCAGCAGCTTGGCAACAGGGGGCACTGAAGCTTTCTTT. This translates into CASSLATGGTEAFF.

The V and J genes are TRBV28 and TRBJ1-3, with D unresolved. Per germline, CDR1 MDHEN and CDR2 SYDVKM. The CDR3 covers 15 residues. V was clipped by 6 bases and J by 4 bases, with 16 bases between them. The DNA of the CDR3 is TGTGCCAGCAGCTGGCGGGTTCTAGCCGGAAACACCATATATTTT. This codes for CASSWRVLAGNTIYF.

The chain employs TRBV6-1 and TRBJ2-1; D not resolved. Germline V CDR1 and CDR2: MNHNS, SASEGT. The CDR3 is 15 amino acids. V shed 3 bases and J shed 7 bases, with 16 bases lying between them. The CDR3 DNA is TGTGCCAGCAGTGAGGGCCTAACTCGGGTAAATGAGCAGTTCTTC. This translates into CASSEGLTRVNEQFF.

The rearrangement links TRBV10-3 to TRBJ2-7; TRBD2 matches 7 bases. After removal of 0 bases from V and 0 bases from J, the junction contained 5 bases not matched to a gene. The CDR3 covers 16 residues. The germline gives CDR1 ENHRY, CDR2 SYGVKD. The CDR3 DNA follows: TGTGCCATCAGTGAGTCGGTAGGGACTAACTCCTACGAGCAGTACTTC. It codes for CAISESVGTNSYEQYF.

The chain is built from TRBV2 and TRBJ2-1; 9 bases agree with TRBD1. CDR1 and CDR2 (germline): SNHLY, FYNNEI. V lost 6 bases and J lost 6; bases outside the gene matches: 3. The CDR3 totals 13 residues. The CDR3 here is CASRDRGANEQFF. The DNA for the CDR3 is TGTGCCAGCAGGGACAGGGGCGCCAATGAGCAGTTCTTC.

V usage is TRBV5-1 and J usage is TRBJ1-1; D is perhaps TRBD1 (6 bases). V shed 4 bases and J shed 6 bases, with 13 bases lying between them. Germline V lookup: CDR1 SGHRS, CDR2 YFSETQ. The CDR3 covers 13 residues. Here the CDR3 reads CASSPSTGPEAFF. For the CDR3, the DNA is TGCGCCAGCAGCCCGTCGACAGGACCTGAAGCTTTCTTT.

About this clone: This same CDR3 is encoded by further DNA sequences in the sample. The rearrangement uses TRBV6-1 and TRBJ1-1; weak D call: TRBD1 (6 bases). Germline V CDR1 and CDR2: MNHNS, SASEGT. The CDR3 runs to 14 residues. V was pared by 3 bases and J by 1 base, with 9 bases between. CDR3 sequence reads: CASSDRGRNTEAFF. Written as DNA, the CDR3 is TGTGCCAGCAGTGACAGGGGTCGGAACACTGAAGCTTTCTTT.

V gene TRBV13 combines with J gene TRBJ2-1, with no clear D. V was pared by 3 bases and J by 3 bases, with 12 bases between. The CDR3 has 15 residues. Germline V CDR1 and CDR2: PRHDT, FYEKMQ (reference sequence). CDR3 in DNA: TGTGCCAGCAGCTTCTTTGGAGAGAACTACAATGAGCAGTTCTTC. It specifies CASSFFGENYNEQFF.

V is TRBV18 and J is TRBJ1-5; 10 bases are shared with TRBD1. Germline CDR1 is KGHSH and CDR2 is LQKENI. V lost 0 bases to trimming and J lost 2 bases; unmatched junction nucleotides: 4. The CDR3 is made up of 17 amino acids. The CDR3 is CASSPPWTGGRNQPQHF. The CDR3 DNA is TGTGCCAGCTCACCACCGTGGACAGGGGGTCGCAATCAGCCCCAGCATTTT.